This TCR beta chain was obtained from a study of blood T cell repertoires in COVID-19 (dated by TCRdb to about 2020). In terms of the full investigation: Collaborator samples came from the United States, Italy and Spain and covered acute and convalescent phases of COVID-19. The material from the prospective study consisted of cDNA or gDNA derived from T cells, B-cell-depleted T cells, or PBMCs. Subjects who had been exposed to COVID-19, were actively infected with it, or had recovered from it provided the deeply sampled blood TCRbeta repertoires that made up the dataset. The repertoires were released in a freely available public database meant as a resource for research on the immune response to SARS-CoV-2. Samples came from the ongoing ImmuneRACE study (first 160 participants) plus 1,254 subjects from 6 global collaborators. Nearly every sample came with metadata listing a de-identified subject ID, COVID-19 status, age in years and sex. Where available, HLA class I and class II types were taken from metadata supplied by the sample provider and were not determined by assay-based typing. Results and caveats for the whole study, not just this receptor: How much clinical and demographic metadata was included differed by source and by participant, and the metadata was provided uncurated.

The CDR3 goes from the cysteine to the phenylalanine over 11 residues. Only the CDR3 DNA is retained, 33 bases long and in frame from the first base. The germline ends are 9 bases apart after V is trimmed by 3 bases and J by 12 bases. CDR1 WNHNN and CDR2 SYGVQD are derived from the germline V gene (reference sequence). Collaborating institutions collected whole blood in K2EDTA tubes following their own protocols. For TCRbeta analysis, collaborators shipped samples in one of three forms: frozen whole blood, isolated PBMCs, or DNA extracted from either of those sample types. Turning to this clone: There is no known antigen for this receptor. Within one base of it there is no much larger clone, and no base qualities were kept.

TCRbeta CDR3 regions were amplified from genomic DNA by means of the immunoSEQ Assay, a bias-controlled multiplex PCR. The study's own analysis went as follows. The number of nucleated cells in each sample was estimated by amplification of reference gene primers within the assay. To quantify the absolute abundance of each unique TCRbeta CDR3 rearrangement, sequence reads were collapsed and filtered. Productive Simpson clonality was computed per sample as the square root of Simpson's diversity index over productive rearrangements. Entries here come from immuneACCESS through TCRdb and include only in-frame sequences with V and J called. Some clones fail to appear in such tables; in the studies checked, an unresolved V gene covers under half of the shortfall, and the cause of the remainder is unknown. The DNA gave D and trimming, while V, J and clone size come from that table. Within this sample are more than 25,000 clones, with 87% of them counted one time only. The ten largest clonotypes hold about 5.6% of the sample.

The source of this sequence is a man between 60 and 75 years old with active COVID-19. Sequencing input: peripheral blood. Rearrangement joined TRBV10-1 to TRBJ2-1, with the D gene uncertain. The CDR3 corresponds to CASSDGGVQFF. The DNA reads as follows: TGCGCCAGCAGTGACGGTGGAGTGCAGTTCTTC.